Listed here are 29 T cell receptor beta chains from one sample, sequenced in a study of blood T cell repertoires in COVID-19. Using immunoSEQ multiplex PCR, the repertoire was profiled, and TCRdb retains in-frame clones only, with some absent. The sample includes a few hundred thousand clones, around 90% seen only once; the top ten take 0.95% to 1.5%. The specimen was peripheral blood. These receptors were taken from a middle-aged man with acute or convalescent COVID-19.

This chain connects TRBV30 to TRBJ1-2; TRBD1 matches at 8 bases. V was clipped by 3 bases and J by 4 bases; unmatched bases: 7. There are 14 residues in the CDR3. CDR1 is GTSNPN, CDR2 SVGIG, per germline (reference sequence). DNA of the CDR3: TGTGCCTGGAGCGGGGACAGGTCCGTCTATGGCTACACCTTC. Its protein is CAWSGDRSVYGYTF.

V and J are TRBV18 and TRBJ1-4, with D unclear. The V gene lost 3 bases and the J gene lost 0 bases, with 11 bases spanning the gap. Germline CDR1 and CDR2: KGHSH and LQKENI. The CDR3 is 16 amino acids. The CDR3 DNA sequence: TGTGCCAGCTCACCTTCCACAGCTGCAACTAATGAAAAACTGTTTTTT. Its protein product is CASSPSTAATNEKLFF.

For the CDR3, the DNA is TGTGCCAGCAGCTTGGTCTTGGCAGGGGGTCACACCTTC. It translates to CASSLVLAGGHTF. V gene TRBV5-5 combines with J gene TRBJ1-2, with 7 bases matching TRBD1. This CDR3 has 13 amino acids. The V gene's germline CDR1 is SGHKS and CDR2 YYEKEE (reference sequence). V gave up 0 bases and J gave up 12 bases; unmatched junction bases: 8.

The V gene is TRBV9, the J gene TRBJ2-5; TRBD1 agrees at 9 bases. With V trimmed by 2 bases and J by 4 bases, 6 bases remained unmatched. CDR3 length: 15 amino acids. Germline CDR1 reads SGDLS; CDR2 reads YYNGEE. CDR3 DNA sequence: TGTGCCAGCAGCGTGGGACAGGGTATAGGAGAGACCCAGTACTTC. Translated, it gives CASSVGQGIGETQYF.

V and J are TRBV30 and TRBJ1-1; TRBD1 aligns across 7 bases. J lost 5 bases, V lost 0 bases, and 9 bases had no gene match. CDR3 length: 15 amino acids. Germline assignment: CDR1 GTSNPN and CDR2 SVGIG (reference sequence). Written as DNA, the CDR3 is TGTGCCTGGAGTGTACAGGGGCCAGTGGGAACTGAAGCTTTCTTT. As protein: CAWSVQGPVGTEAFF.

The chain combines TRBV28 with TRBJ1-2, with D unresolved. Germline V CDR1 and CDR2: MDHEN, SYDVKM. V was trimmed by 1 base and J by 4 bases, leaving 10 bases between them. The CDR3 covers 14 residues. DNA of the CDR3: TGTGCCAGCAGTTTATCACAGCACCGCTATGGCTACACCTTC. Translation: CASSLSQHRYGYTF.

The chain couples TRBV14 to TRBJ1-6; D uncertain. The length of the CDR3 is 14 residues. The V gene's germline CDR1 is SGHDN and CDR2 FVKESK. Deletions cut 0 bases from V and 6 bases from J, with 6 bases between. The CDR3 loop reads CASSQELSNSPLHF. CDR3 coding DNA: TGTGCCAGCAGCCAAGAACTAAGTAATTCACCCCTCCACTTT.

This sequence joins TRBV4-1 and TRBJ1-6, with D unclear. In germline, CDR1 is MGHRA, CDR2 YSYEKL. V was trimmed by 4 bases and J by 10 bases, leaving 17 bases between them. The CDR3 runs to 15 residues. CDR3 in amino acids: CASSPLTVEVSPLHF. CDR3 bases: TGCGCCAGCAGCCCTCTGACCGTCGAGGTGTCACCCCTCCACTTT.

The chain is built from TRBV5-1 and TRBJ2-1; D is unclear. V was cut by 0 bases and J by 2 bases, with 6 bases left in between. The CDR3 spans 14 residues. Germline values: CDR1 SGHRS, CDR2 YFSETQ. CDR3 amino acids: CASSLETAYNEQFF. The CDR3 DNA reads TGCGCCAGCAGCTTGGAAACAGCCTACAATGAGCAGTTCTTC.

The chain has TRBV28 and TRBJ2-3; the D is unclear. Trimming left V 6 bases short and J 0 bases short, with 10 bases between. The CDR3 is 14 residues long. Per the germline V gene, CDR1 is MDHEN and CDR2 is SYDVKM. CDR3 in amino acids: CASSSTASTDTQYF. For the CDR3, the DNA is TGTGCCAGCAGCTCGACTGCTAGCACAGATACGCAGTATTTT. Full variable domain (missing parts from reference TRBV28 and TRBJ2-3): DVKVTQSSRYLVKRTGEKVFLECVQDMDHENMFWYRQDPGLGLRLIYFSYDVKMKEKGDIPEGYSVSREKKERFSLILESASTNQTSMYLCASSSTASTDTQYFGPGTRLTVL.

The CDR3 sequence: CAISESWAQSNEQFF. In DNA, the CDR3 is TGTGCCATCAGTGAGTCGTGGGCCCAAAGCAATGAGCAGTTCTTC. The chain has TRBV10-3 and TRBJ2-1; D unclear. The germline V gene has CDR1 ENHRY and CDR2 SYGVKD. Between the trimmed V and J ends, which lost 0 bases and 6 bases, there was a span of 12 bases. The CDR3 has 15 residues.

The chain couples TRBV20-1 to TRBJ1-1; D gene unclear. Germline V gene lookup returns CDR1 DFQATT and CDR2 SNEGSKA (reference sequence). The V end was cut by 4 bases, the J end by 6 bases, with 9 bases between. The CDR3 loop spans 11 amino acids. The CDR3 DNA follows: TGCAGTGCTACTCCTCTCGCTGAAGCTTTCTTT. Translating it yields CSATPLAEAFF.

The chain uses TRBV11-2 and TRBJ2-3; weak D call: TRBD1 (6 bases). V was trimmed by 5 bases and J by 2 bases, leaving 14 bases between them. The CDR3 sequence is 15 residues long. The V gene's germline CDR1 is SGHAT and CDR2 FQNNGV. The CDR3 DNA follows: TGTGCCAGCAGCACCCAGGGGATACACACAGATACGCAGTATTTT. It encodes CASSTQGIHTDTQYF.

The chain employs TRBV5-1 and TRBJ2-4, with D possibly being TRBD2 (6 bases). The germline CDR1 and CDR2 sequences are SGHRS and YFSETQ. The CDR3 sequence is 15 residues long. The V end lost 7 bases, the J end lost 6 bases, and 20 bases lay between the germline ends. The CDR3 sequence is CASRLTGVSTNIQYF. CDR3 coding DNA: TGCGCCAGCCGACTTACGGGAGTTTCCACAAACATTCAGTACTTC.

The rearrangement uses TRBV9 and TRBJ1-1; the D gene is possibly TRBD1 (5 bases). Trimming removed 0 bases from V and 11 bases from J, with 14 bases in between. This CDR3 is 13 amino acids long. Germline lookup yields CDR1 SGDLS and CDR2 YYNGEE. The CDR3 sequence: CASSVGGGAAAFF. CDR3 in DNA: TGTGCCAGCAGCGTAGGGGGCGGGGCGGCGGCTTTCTTT.

This rearrangement joins TRBV4-2 to TRBJ2-7, with TRBD1 matching 9 bases. J was trimmed by 4 bases and V by 6 bases; bases with no gene match: 4. The CDR3 is 13 amino acids. In germline, CDR1 is LGHNA, CDR2 YNFKEQ. For the CDR3, the DNA is TGTGCCAGCAGTTCGGGACAGGGATACGAGCAGTACTTC. Its translation: CASSSGQGYEQYF.

DNA for the CDR3: TGTGCCAGCAGCCCGCTGACTAGCGGGAGGGCCTACGAGCAGTACTTC. Amino acids: CASSPLTSGRAYEQYF. This chain joins TRBV7-6 and TRBJ2-7, with 14 positions matching TRBD2. This CDR3 is 16 amino acids long. The V segment lost 5 bases and the J segment 2 bases; nucleotides outside the gene matches: 5. Germline V gene data show CDR1 as SGHVS and CDR2 as FNYEAQ. Using reference TRBV7-6 and TRBJ2-7 for the parts outside the CDR3, the full variable domain is GAGVSQSPRYKVTKRGQDVALRCDPISGHVSLYWYRQALGQGPEFLTYFNYEAQQDKSGLPNDRFSAERPEGSISTLTIQRTEQRDSAMYRCASSPLTSGRAYEQYFGPGTRLTVT.

The J gene is TRBJ2-3, the V gene TRBV27; D unresolved. The V gene lost 5 bases and the J gene lost 7 bases, with 22 bases spanning the gap. The CDR3 is made up of 16 amino acids. Germline values: CDR1 MNHEY, CDR2 SMNVEV (reference sequence). The DNA for the CDR3 is TGTGCCAGCAGTCGAGGTCCTGTAGTGGTTACGAATACGCAGTATTTT. Translation: CASSRGPVVVTNTQYF.

The gene calls are TRBV6-5 and TRBJ1-1, with a weak D call TRBD1 (5 bases). Germline CDR1 is MNHEY and CDR2 is SVGAGI. The CDR3 length is 14 residues. Trimming cost V 6 bases and J 5 bases, with 16 bases left between them. The CDR3 DNA follows: TGTGCCAGCAGGCCGAGGGTGGGGGGGACTGAAGCTTTCTTT. Residues: CASRPRVGGTEAFF.

The V call is TRBV5-1, the J call TRBJ1-4; 7 nucleotides agree with TRBD1. Germline lookup yields CDR1 SGHRS and CDR2 YFSETQ. The length of the CDR3 is 14 residues. With 4 bases clipped from V and 3 bases from J, the junction kept 3 bases outside the gene matches. CDR3 in DNA: TGCGCCAGCAGCGCGGGACAGCCTAATGAAAAACTGTTTTTT. Its protein product is CASSAGQPNEKLFF. The whole variable domain, filled in from reference TRBV5-1 and TRBJ1-4, reads KAGVTQTPRYLIKTRGQQVTLSCSPISGHRSVSWYQQTPGQGLQFLFEYFSETQRNKGNFPGRFSGRQFSNSRSEMNVSTLELGDSALYLCASSAGQPNEKLFFGSGTQLSVL.

The CDR3 sequence: CASSPTGRNTEAFF. The CDR3 bases are TGTGCCAGCTCCCCAACGGGAAGGAACACTGAAGCTTTCTTT. This rearrangement joins TRBV18 to TRBJ1-1, with D unclear. Trimming left V 6 bases short and J 1 base short, with 12 bases between. CDR3 size: 14 residues. CDR1 KGHSH and CDR2 LQKENI come from the germline V gene.

This chain uses TRBV28 with TRBJ1-2; 9 bases are a match to TRBD1. This CDR3 has 15 amino acids. Losses at the gene ends were 3 bases for V and 8 bases for J; bases not matched to a gene: 10. Germline V gives CDR1 MDHEN, CDR2 SYDVKM. The CDR3 DNA reads TGTGCCAGCAGTTTGTCCCTACAGGGGGCGGGGGGCTACACCTTC. The encoded protein is CASSLSLQGAGGYTF.

The CDR3 is CASSPDQGTEAFF. The DNA for the CDR3 is TGTGCCAGCAGCCCGGACCAGGGCACTGAAGCTTTCTTT. This chain uses TRBV7-9 with TRBJ1-1, with a weak D call TRBD1 (5 bases). V lost 5 bases and J lost 4, with 11 bases in between. The CDR3 consists of 13 residues. Germline lookup yields CDR1 SEHNR and CDR2 FQNEAQ (reference sequence).

This clone has only one observation. The chain employs TRBV4-2 and TRBJ1-5; D gene ambiguous. The CDR3 length is 13 residues. Germline values: CDR1 LGHNA, CDR2 YNFKEQ. Deletions cut 3 bases from V and 0 bases from J, with 3 bases between. The DNA of the CDR3 is TGTGCCAGCAGCCAGTATAGCAATCAGCCCCAGCATTTT. It translates to CASSQYSNQPQHF.

V usage is TRBV5-6 and J usage is TRBJ1-6; TRBD1 matches 7 bases. The CDR3 is made up of 16 amino acids. The V gene's germline CDR1 is SGHDT and CDR2 YYEEEE. V lost 1 base and J lost 7; bases outside the gene matches: 8. In nucleotides, the CDR3 is TGTGCCAGCAGCTTGTATCCGGGACAGCCAAATTCACCCCTCCACTTT. Its protein is CASSLYPGQPNSPLHF.

V is TRBV19 and J is TRBJ2-6; D is ambiguous. V shed 5 bases and J shed 0 bases, with 8 bases lying between them. Germline loops: CDR1 LNHDA, CDR2 SQIVND (reference sequence). CDR3 size: 15 residues. The CDR3 here is CASSVQSSGANVLTF. CDR3 bases: TGTGCCAGTAGTGTTCAGTCCTCTGGGGCCAACGTCCTGACTTTC.

The V gene is TRBV9, the J gene TRBJ2-7, with D tentatively TRBD1 (5 bases). The germline gives CDR1 SGDLS, CDR2 YYNGEE. The CDR3 loop spans 14 amino acids. V lost 0 bases and J lost 4, with 11 bases in between. The CDR3 spells CASSVDLGVYEQYF. The CDR3 region has the DNA TGTGCCAGCAGCGTAGATTTAGGGGTTTACGAGCAGTACTTC. Based on the CDR3 plus reference TRBV9 and TRBJ2-7, the full variable domain is DSGVTQTPKHLITATGQRVTLRCSPRSGDLSVYWYQQSLDQGLQFLIQYYNGEERAKGNILERFSAQQFPDLHSELNLSSLELGDSALYFCASSVDLGVYEQYFGPGTRLTVT.

This clone was counted only a few times. V gene TRBV4-3 combines with J gene TRBJ2-1; 10 nucleotides line up with TRBD1. The CDR3 has 14 amino acids. With V trimmed by 3 bases and J by 9 bases, 5 bases remained unmatched. Germline V CDR1 and CDR2: LGHNA, YSLEER. CDR3 in amino acids: CASSHGTGAGEQFF. As DNA, the CDR3 is TGCGCCAGCAGCCACGGGACAGGGGCGGGTGAGCAGTTCTTC.

The chain couples TRBV27 to TRBJ1-2; 7 bases agree with TRBD1. V was clipped by 4 bases and J by 4 bases; unmatched bases: 9. This CDR3 has 15 residues. Looked up from germline, CDR1 is MNHEY and CDR2 is SMNVEV (reference sequence). The CDR3 nucleotides are TGTGCCAGCAGTTCCTCGACAGGGTCGGCCTATGGCTACACCTTC. Its translation is CASSSSTGSAYGYTF.